This entry concerns a single TCR beta chain. The sample holds many counts of this clonotype. Its antigen is unknown. Base qualities are missing; no much larger clone stands one base away. Ophthalmopathy patients had moderately to severely active disease, with a Clinical Activity Score of 3 or more, a NOSPECS grade of 4 or more, and a disease duration of less than 3 months. Any patient with an uncontrolled infection, another autoimmune disease, pregnancy or lactation was excluded. Clinical symptoms, serum thyroxine and TRAb, thyroid ultrasound, and orbital computed tomography formed the basis for the diagnoses. PBMCs were separated from roughly 10 ml of fresh peripheral blood using Ficoll-Paque density gradient centrifugation. Total RNA was extracted with Trizol reagent, and quality was checked on an Agilent 2100 Bioanalyzer. The TCR beta CDR3 regions were amplified from RNA transcripts. The TCR CDR3 was subjected to a first round of RT-PCR using the HTBI primer set and the Qiagen OneStep RT-PCR kit. Libraries were constructed in a second round of multiplex PCR, after which size selection and purification were performed. Libraries were sequenced paired-end with 100 bp reads on an Illumina HiSeq2000. On the authors' methods: SOAPnuke was used to process the raw data, throwing out any read that contained adapters or uncalled bases, had a mean Phred below 15, or lacked an exact constant-primer or identifier match. COPE v1.2.5 was used to merge the high-quality paired reads, and each unique nucleotide sequence was defined as a clonotype. MiTCR v1.1 was used to align the clonotypes against IMGT TRBV, TRBD and TRBJ reference segments. Analysis was restricted to V-J combinations with a frequency above 0.0001, which covered 99% to 99.2% of repertoires. A TCS score was defined as the ratio of F50 (clonal expansion) to E x V (chaos), with BLOSUM62-based TCRdist applied between CDR3 peptides within each V-J. Welch's t-statistics and random forest reduced several hundred V-J features to 13, which were used in a naive Bayes classifier (R e1071). Starting from the raw public reads, TCRdb applied fastp trimming at Q25, assembled clones with MiXCR and retained in-frame beta chains. Each CDR3 protein appears once, grouped with its most common genes and DNA. TCRdb, rather than the study authors, made the V and J calls. Here the sample has roughly 250,000 distinct CDR3 sequences; roughly 15% occur a single time. The ten largest make up less than 35% of the sample.

This sample stems from a study of T cells in Graves' hyperthyroidism and ophthalmopathy (dated by TCRdb to the late 2010s). Some background on the complete study: Peripheral blood was collected at initial diagnosis, before any treatment. The 75 to 100 discovery patients were divided at random into training and test sets in a 7:3 ratio. To identify distinguishing TCR V-J signatures, a discovery cohort of some 100 patients was used, comprising 43 with Graves' ophthalmopathy and roughly 60 with stable Graves' hyperthyroidism. Following sampling, methimazole starting at 30 mg daily was given to hyperthyroidism patients, and high-dose intravenous methylprednisolone was given to ophthalmopathy patients. The study also compared thyroid tissue and blood T-cell repertoires from several Graves' hyperthyroidism patients. Prospective prediction of ophthalmopathy was tested in an independent validation cohort consisting of about 20 hyperthyroidism patients and more than 15 patients who later progressed to ophthalmopathy. According to the paper, TCR Vbeta CDR3 sequencing was carried out on roughly 130 peripheral blood samples, which came from more than 40 ophthalmopathy, under 85 hyperthyroidism and approximately 17 progressor patients.

In the germline V gene, CDR1 corresponds to MNHNS and CDR2 to SASEGT. V is clipped by 6 bases and J by 4 bases, and the sequence between their germline boundaries is 13 bases long. There are 14 amino acids in the CDR3, from cysteine to phenylalanine inclusive. Kept here is only the CDR3 DNA, which spans 42 bases and is read in frame from base 1. Beyond this particular receptor, the publication reports: Sample size was not statistically predetermined, and investigators were not blinded to group allocation. In validation, progression to ophthalmopathy was predicted by the model with nearly 71% sensitivity and roughly 76% specificity, a median of around 5.9 months before onset. Most expanded thyroid clonotypes (frequency above 0.001) were also detected in blood, suggesting blood repertoires may reflect thyroid immune responses. In cross-validation, a model built on a 13 V-J signature told ophthalmopathy apart from stable hyperthyroidism with 87.88% sensitivity and approximately 81% specificity, and in testing the same model reached 80%/75%.

This sequence was found in a woman aged 18-30 years with Graves' ophthalmopathy. The sequenced sample was blood. The chain is encoded by TRBV6-1 joined to TRBJ1-5; TRBD1 is a possible D gene, resting on 6 matching bases. The DNA is TGTGCCAGCAGAAGAGGACAGAATAATCAGCCCCAGCATTTT. Its amino acids are CASRRGQNNQPQHF.